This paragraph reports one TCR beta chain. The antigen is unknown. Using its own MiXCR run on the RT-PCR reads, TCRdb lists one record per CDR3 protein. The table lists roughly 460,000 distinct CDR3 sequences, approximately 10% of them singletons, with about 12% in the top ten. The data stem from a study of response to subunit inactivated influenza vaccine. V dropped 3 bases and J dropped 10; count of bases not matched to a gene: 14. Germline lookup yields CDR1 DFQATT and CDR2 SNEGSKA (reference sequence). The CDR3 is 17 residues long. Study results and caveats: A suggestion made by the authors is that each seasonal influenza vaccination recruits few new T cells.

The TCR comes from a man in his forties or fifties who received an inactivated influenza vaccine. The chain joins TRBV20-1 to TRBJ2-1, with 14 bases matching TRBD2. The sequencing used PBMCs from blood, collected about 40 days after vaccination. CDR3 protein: CSARATSGGAGGVEQFF. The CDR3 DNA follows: TGCAGTGCTAGGGCGACTAGCGGGGGGGCGGGGGGTGTAGAGCAGTTCTTC.